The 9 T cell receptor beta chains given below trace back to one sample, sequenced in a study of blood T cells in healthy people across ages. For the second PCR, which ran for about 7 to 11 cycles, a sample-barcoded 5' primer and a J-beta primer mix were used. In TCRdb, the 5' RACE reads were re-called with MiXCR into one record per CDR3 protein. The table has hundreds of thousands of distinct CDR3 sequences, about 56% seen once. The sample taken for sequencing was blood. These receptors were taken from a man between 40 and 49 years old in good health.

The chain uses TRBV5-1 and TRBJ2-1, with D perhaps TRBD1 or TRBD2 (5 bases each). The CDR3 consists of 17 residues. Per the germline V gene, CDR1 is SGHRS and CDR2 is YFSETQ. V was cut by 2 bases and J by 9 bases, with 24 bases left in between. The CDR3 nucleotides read TGCGCCAGCAGCTTAGGGTCGCAGGGCATTTCGGGGAGTGAGCAGTTCTTC. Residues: CASSLGSQGISGSEQFF.

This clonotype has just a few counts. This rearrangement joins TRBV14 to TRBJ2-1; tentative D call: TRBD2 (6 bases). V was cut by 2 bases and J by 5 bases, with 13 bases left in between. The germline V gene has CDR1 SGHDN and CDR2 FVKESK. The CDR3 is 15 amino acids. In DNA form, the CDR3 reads TGTGCCAGCAGCCAAACAGCGGGCAGGAACAATGAGCAGTTCTTC. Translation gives CASSQTAGRNNEQFF.

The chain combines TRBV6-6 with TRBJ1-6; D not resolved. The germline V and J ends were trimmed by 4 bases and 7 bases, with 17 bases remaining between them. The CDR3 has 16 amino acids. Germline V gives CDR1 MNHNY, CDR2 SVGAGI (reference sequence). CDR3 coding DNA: TGTGCCAGCAGTTCATCCGGACTCGGGAACAATTCACCCCTCCACTTT. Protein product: CASSSSGLGNNSPLHF.

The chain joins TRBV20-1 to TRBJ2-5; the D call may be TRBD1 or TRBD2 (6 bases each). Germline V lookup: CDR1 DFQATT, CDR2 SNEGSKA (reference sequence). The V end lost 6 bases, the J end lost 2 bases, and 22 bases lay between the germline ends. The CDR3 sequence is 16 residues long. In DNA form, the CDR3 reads TGCAGTGCCTCCCGTAGGAGGGGGAGTTGGCAAGAGACCCAGTACTTC. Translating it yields CSASRRRGSWQETQYF.

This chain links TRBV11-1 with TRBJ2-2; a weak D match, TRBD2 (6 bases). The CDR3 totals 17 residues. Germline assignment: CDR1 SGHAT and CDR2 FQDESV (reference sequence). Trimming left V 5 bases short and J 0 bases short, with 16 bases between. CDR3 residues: CASSRWGRGSNTGELFF. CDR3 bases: TGTGCCAGCAGCCGTTGGGGACGGGGGTCGAACACCGGGGAGCTGTTTTTT.

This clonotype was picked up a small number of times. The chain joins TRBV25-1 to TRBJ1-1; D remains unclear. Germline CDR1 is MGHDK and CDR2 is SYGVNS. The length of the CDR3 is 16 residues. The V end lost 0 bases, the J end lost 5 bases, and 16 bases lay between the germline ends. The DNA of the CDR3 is TGTGCCAGCAGTGAATATCGGGCGGCCAGAAGGACTGAAGCTTTCTTT. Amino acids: CASSEYRAARRTEAFF.

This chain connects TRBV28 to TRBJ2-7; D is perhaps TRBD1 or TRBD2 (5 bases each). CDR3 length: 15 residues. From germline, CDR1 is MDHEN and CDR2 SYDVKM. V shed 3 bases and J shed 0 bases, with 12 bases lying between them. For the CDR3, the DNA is TGTGCCAGCAGTTTCGGTGGGGACGGCTCCTACGAGCAGTACTTC. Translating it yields CASSFGGDGSYEQYF. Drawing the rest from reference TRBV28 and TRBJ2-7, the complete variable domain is DVKVTQSSRYLVKRTGEKVFLECVQDMDHENMFWYRQDPGLGLRLIYFSYDVKMKEKGDIPEGYSVSREKKERFSLILESASTNQTSMYLCASSFGGDGSYEQYFGPGTRLTVT.

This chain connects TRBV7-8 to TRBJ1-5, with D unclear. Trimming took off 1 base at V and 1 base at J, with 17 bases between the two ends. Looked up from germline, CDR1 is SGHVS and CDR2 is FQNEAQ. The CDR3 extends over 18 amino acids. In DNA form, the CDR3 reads TGTGCCAGCAGCTTAGTCGTACCGGCAAAAGGGAGCAATCAGCCCCAGCATTTT. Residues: CASSLVVPAKGSNQPQHF. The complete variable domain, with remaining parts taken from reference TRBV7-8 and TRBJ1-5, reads GAGVSQSPRYKVAKRGQDVALRCDPISGHVSLFWYQQALGQGPEFLTYFQNEAQLDKSGLPSDRFFAERPEGSVSTLKIQRTQQEDSAVYLCASSLVVPAKGSNQPQHFGDGTRLSIL.

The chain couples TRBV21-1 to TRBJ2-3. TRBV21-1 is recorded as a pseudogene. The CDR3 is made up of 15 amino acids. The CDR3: CASSKGSVVTDTQYF. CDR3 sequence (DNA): TGTGCCAGCAGCAAAGGATCTGTTGTCACAGATACGCAGTATTTT.